The 22 T cell receptor beta chains given below trace back to one sample, sequenced in a study of long-term antiretroviral therapy in people with HIV. Assay version v3.0 of immunoSEQ was used, and it was run at survey level. TCRdb's table, derived via immunoSEQ multiplex PCR, lists solely in-frame clones and lacks some. The sample consists of about 18,000 clones, 85% to 95% of them appearing once. The sample here was unsorted PBMCs, taken around 10 years after starting antiretroviral therapy. These receptors came from a man aged 25-40 years with HIV.

The chain is built from TRBV11-2 and TRBJ2-3, with D maybe TRBD2 (6 bases). V lost 8 bases to trimming and J lost 6 bases, with 18 bases between them. There are 14 residues in the CDR3. Germline V gene sequence: CDR1 SGHAT, CDR2 FQNNGV. CDR3 loop: CASGLAGPRDTQYF. The CDR3 coding sequence is TGTGCCAGCGGGCTTGCGGGGCCACGGGATACGCAGTATTTT.

The CDR3 region has the DNA TGTGCCAGCAGTTTGCACCCGGTGGGTCCCGGGACAGGGGCGGAGGGCAATCAGCCCCAGCATTTT. This encodes CASSLHPVGPGTGAEGNQPQHF. This chain uses TRBV27 with TRBJ1-5; 10 nucleotides match TRBD1. V shed 3 bases, J shed 2 bases, and the junction held 22 bases outside the gene matches. The CDR3 sequence is 22 residues long. Germline CDR1 is MNHEY and CDR2 is SMNVEV (reference sequence).

This chain joins TRBV2 and TRBJ2-3; no firm D call. The CDR3 consists of 11 residues. V lost 7 bases and J 4 bases, leaving 6 bases between the germline ends. The germline CDR1 and CDR2 sequences are SNHLY and FYNNEI. The CDR3 loop reads CASKFSDTQYF. Here the CDR3 DNA reads TGTGCCAGCAAATTCTCAGATACGCAGTATTTT.

The genes are TRBV6-1 and TRBJ2-1; D not resolved. The CDR3 runs 11 residues. The ends were cut back, 7 bases at V and 9 bases at J, with 10 bases in the middle. CDR1 is MNHNS and CDR2 is SASEGT in the germline V gene. The DNA of the CDR3 is TGTGCCAGCACCCTTAAATCTGAGCAGTTCTTC. Its protein is CASTLKSEQFF.

The CDR3 spells CASSLVGNTQYF. CDR3 coding DNA: TGTGCCAGCAGCTTGGTCGGAAATACGCAGTATTTT. This rearrangement joins TRBV5-4 to TRBJ2-3, with D unresolved. CDR1 is SGHNT, CDR2 YYREEE, per germline (reference sequence). The CDR3 consists of 12 residues. Trimming cost V 0 bases and J 7 bases, with 6 bases left between them.

The chain links TRBV7-9 to TRBJ2-5, with D perhaps TRBD1 (5 bases). The CDR3 has 15 residues. Germline V gene sequence: CDR1 SEHNR, CDR2 FQNEAQ (reference sequence). With 6 bases removed from V and 2 bases from J, the gap between germline ends came to 16 bases. DNA for the CDR3: TGTGCCAGCAGTGGGGCTTTTGGGATACAAGAGACCCAGTACTTC. Translation gives CASSGAFGIQETQYF.

This clone was seen once. The rearrangement uses TRBV6-5 and TRBJ1-3, with 7 bases lining up with TRBD1. The CDR3 covers 13 residues. Trimming removed 6 bases from V and 4 bases from J; junction bases left unmatched: 3. The germline CDR1 and CDR2 sequences are MNHEY and SVGAGI. CDR3: CASREQGGNTIYF. The CDR3 DNA sequence: TGTGCCAGCAGGGAACAGGGGGGAAACACCATATATTTT.

The rearrangement uses TRBV5-1 and TRBJ1-2, with a tentative D call TRBD1 (5 bases). The CDR3 sequence is 15 residues long. Germline CDR1 SGHRS, CDR2 YFSETQ. The V gene lost 0 bases and the J gene lost 4 bases, with 13 bases spanning the gap. The CDR3 DNA reads TGCGCCAGCAGCTTGGAGGCAGGGATTATCTATGGCTACACCTTC. Its protein product is CASSLEAGIIYGYTF. The full variable domain, with the rest looked up from reference TRBV5-1 and TRBJ1-2, is KAGVTQTPRYLIKTRGQQVTLSCSPISGHRSVSWYQQTPGQGLQFLFEYFSETQRNKGNFPGRFSGRQFSNSRSEMNVSTLELGDSALYLCASSLEAGIIYGYTFGSGTRLTVV.

The chain is built from TRBV5-6 and TRBJ2-3; 12 nucleotides line up with TRBD2. CDR3 length: 14 residues. J lost 5 bases, V lost 6 bases, and 4 bases had no gene match. The germline V gene encodes CDR1 SGHDT and CDR2 YYEEEE. CDR3 region: CASTSTSGGDTQYF. The CDR3 coding sequence is TGTGCCAGCACCTCGACTAGCGGGGGAGATACGCAGTATTTT.

The J gene is TRBJ2-5, the V gene TRBV28, with 11 bases lining up with TRBD2. There are 18 residues in the CDR3. After removal of 5 bases from V and 0 bases from J, the junction contained 11 bases not matched to a gene. The germline gives CDR1 MDHEN, CDR2 SYDVKM. The CDR3 nucleotides are TGTGCCAGCAGTGTGGGGCTAGCGGGGGGCCGGTACCAAGAGACCCAGTACTTC. This sequence encodes CASSVGLAGGRYQETQYF.

CDR3 coding DNA: TGCGCCAGCAGCTTGGAGCCGGGACCGCTATCCTATGGCTACACCTTC. As protein: CASSLEPGPLSYGYTF. V gene TRBV5-1 combines with J gene TRBJ1-2, with a tentative D call TRBD1 (5 bases). The CDR3 length is 16 residues. In germline, CDR1 is SGHRS, CDR2 YFSETQ. V dropped 0 bases and J dropped 4 bases, with 16 bases sitting between them. Variable domain in full (rest from reference TRBV5-1 and TRBJ1-2): KAGVTQTPRYLIKTRGQQVTLSCSPISGHRSVSWYQQTPGQGLQFLFEYFSETQRNKGNFPGRFSGRQFSNSRSEMNVSTLELGDSALYLCASSLEPGPLSYGYTFGSGTRLTVV.

The CDR3 sequence is CASSPRTGTDTQYF. The CDR3 DNA reads TGTGCCAGCAGCCCCCGAACAGGGACAGATACGCAGTATTTT. The chain links TRBV9 to TRBJ2-3; D is possibly TRBD1 (6 bases). Between the trimmed V and J ends, which lost 4 bases and 3 bases, there was a span of 12 bases. CDR1 and CDR2 (germline): SGDLS, YYNGEE. The length of the CDR3 is 14 residues.

The chain employs TRBV15 and TRBJ1-5, with TRBD1 matching 8 bases. The CDR3 has 15 residues. Losses at the gene ends were 5 bases for V and 2 bases for J; bases not matched to a gene: 5. Per the germline V gene, CDR1 is LNHNV and CDR2 is YYDKDF (reference sequence). CDR3 in amino acids: CATSVDRVGNQPQHF. The DNA of the CDR3 is TGTGCCACCAGCGTGGACAGGGTGGGCAATCAGCCCCAGCATTTT.

This clone was observed a single time. This chain joins TRBV6-1 and TRBJ1-2; TRBD1 aligns across 7 bases. Germline V gene sequence: CDR1 MNHNS, CDR2 SASEGT. This CDR3 has 14 amino acids. V gave up 2 bases and J gave up 7 bases; unmatched junction bases: 7. The CDR3 bases are TGTGCCAGCAGTGAACAGGGGGTCAGCGGTGGCTACACCTTC. It specifies CASSEQGVSGGYTF.

The chain combines TRBV2 with TRBJ2-1; 7 bases match TRBD2. The V segment lost 7 bases and the J segment 0 bases; nucleotides outside the gene matches: 18. The length of the CDR3 is 19 residues. Per the germline V gene, CDR1 is SNHLY and CDR2 is FYNNEI. CDR3: CASNGGGIWSPASYNEQFF. The CDR3 DNA is TGTGCCAGCAATGGGGGGGGGATATGGTCCCCTGCCTCCTACAATGAGCAGTTCTTC.

V is TRBV19 and J is TRBJ2-5; D remains ambiguous. The CDR3 length is 14 residues. Per germline, CDR1 LNHDA and CDR2 SQIVND (reference sequence). Trimming shortened V by 7 bases and J by 5 bases, and 17 bases separated the two germline ends. The CDR3 loop reads CASTPKAGSETQYF. For the CDR3, the DNA is TGTGCCAGTACCCCGAAGGCAGGATCGGAGACCCAGTACTTC.

A word on this clone: Mismatch with germline at one junction end may stem from a read error. The genes are TRBV7-7 and TRBJ2-2, with 7 bases lining up with TRBD2. Germline V lookup: CDR1 SSHAT, CDR2 FNYEAQ (reference sequence). The CDR3 is 13 amino acids. For the CDR3, the DNA is TGTGCTAGCAGCTCAGGACTAGCCGGGGAGCTGTTTTTT. Its protein product is CASSSGLAGELFF.

The J gene is TRBJ1-1, the V gene TRBV7-9, with D possibly being TRBD1 (5 bases). The CDR3 totals 12 residues. V lost 7 bases to trimming and J lost 3 bases, with 9 bases between them. The V gene's germline CDR1 is SEHNR and CDR2 FQNEAQ (reference sequence). The CDR3 protein is CASTWGHTEAFF. CDR3 coding DNA: TGTGCCAGCACTTGGGGACACACTGAAGCTTTCTTT.

This chain connects TRBV5-3 to TRBJ1-5; D ambiguous. TRBV5-3 is an ORF; its function is uncertain. V gave up 7 bases and J gave up 10 bases, with 12 bases separating them. The CDR3 loop spans 11 amino acids. This CDR3 reads CARPLPGPQHF. The CDR3, as DNA: TGTGCCAGACCTCTGCCCGGACCCCAGCATTTT.

Here the CDR3 reads CASSLAGSTDTQYF. CDR3 DNA: TGTGCCAGCTCACTGGCTGGTAGCACAGATACGCAGTATTTT. This rearrangement joins TRBV18 to TRBJ2-3; D gene ambiguous. The CDR3 sequence is 14 residues long. The V gene's germline CDR1 is KGHSH and CDR2 LQKENI. Deletions cut 4 bases from V and 0 bases from J, with 8 bases between.

The genes are TRBV7-9 and TRBJ2-7, with 9 nucleotides matching TRBD1. The CDR3 length is 16 residues. The junction had 9 bases not matched to a gene; V was cut back by 1 base and J by 5 bases. The germline V gene encodes CDR1 SEHNR and CDR2 FQNEAQ (reference sequence). CDR3 residues: CASSLDPGQGTHEQYV. In DNA, the CDR3 is TGTGCCAGCAGCTTAGATCCCGGACAGGGGACGCACGAGCAGTACGTC.

The V gene is TRBV6-5, the J gene TRBJ1-5; D is undetermined. CDR1 is MNHEY and CDR2 is SVGAGI in the germline V gene. V was cut by 7 bases and J by 4 bases, with 11 bases left in between. CDR3 length equals 13 residues. The CDR3 region is CASTLDPNQPQHF. The CDR3 DNA reads as TGTGCCAGCACCCTGGACCCTAATCAGCCCCAGCATTTT.